One sample yielded the 32 T cell receptor beta chains listed below, sequenced in a study of cytomegalovirus exposure and HLA in healthy donors. Primers included in the PCR were 60 Vbeta and 13 Jbeta primers. Only in-frame clones appear in the TCRdb table, and some are missing; sequencing was by immunoSEQ multiplex PCR. The data show around 180,000 clones, with almost 85% seen just once and roughly 0.5% held by the top ten. The sample comprised PBMCs. These receptors were taken from a woman in her forties or fifties in good health and CMV-seronegative.

The genes are TRBV7-2 and TRBJ2-1, with 7 bases lining up with TRBD2. Germline CDR1 SGHTA, CDR2 FQGNSA. V was clipped by 5 bases and J by 0 bases; unmatched bases: 7. There are 16 residues in the CDR3. The CDR3 DNA reads TGTGCCAGCAGCCGGTCGGCGGGGGACTCCTACAATGAGCAGTTCTTC. It is translated as CASSRSAGDSYNEQFF.

The V gene is TRBV28, the J gene TRBJ2-7, with TRBD1 matching 9 bases. The junction had 7 bases not matched to a gene; V was cut back by 5 bases and J by 2 bases. CDR3 size: 15 residues. The germline V gene has CDR1 MDHEN and CDR2 SYDVKM. CDR3 in amino acids: CASSERTGATYEQYF. The CDR3, as DNA: TGTGCCAGCAGTGAAAGGACAGGGGCCACCTACGAGCAGTACTTC.

This rearrangement joins TRBV7-9 to TRBJ1-1; 9 positions agree with TRBD1. The CDR3 has 14 residues. Germline V gene data show CDR1 as SEHNR and CDR2 as FQNEAQ (reference sequence). Trimming at V came to 3 bases and at J to 5 bases, leaving 4 bases not matched to a gene. CDR3 bases: TGTGCCAGCAGCTTGAGGGGACAGGGTACTGAAGCTTTCTTT. Encoded protein: CASSLRGQGTEAFF.

With respect to this clone: Because the CDR3 is missing its conserved closing phenylalanine or tryptophan, this is likely a read error. It is unclear where the CDR3 begins or ends on the DNA, so no DNA is shown, and the CDR3 is as TCRdb lists it. This chain joins TRBV14 and TRBJ1-2; TRBD1, the table's D call, lacks a check against the DNA. Germline CDR1 reads SGHDN; CDR2 reads FVKESK. The CDR3 has 11 amino acids, counting both end residues. This chain's CDR3 is CASSQQGTAIL.

A few counts support this clone. V and J are TRBV5-5 and TRBJ2-2; the D gene is possibly TRBD1 (5 bases). This CDR3 is built from 13 residues. V was trimmed by 4 bases and J by 3 bases, leaving 7 bases between them. The V gene's germline CDR1 is SGHKS and CDR2 YYEKEE (reference sequence). Here the CDR3 reads CASSPRDTGELFF. The CDR3 DNA sequence: TGTGCCAGCAGCCCCAGGGACACCGGGGAGCTGTTTTTT.

The rearrangement uses TRBV6-9 and TRBJ1-2; weak D call: TRBD1 (6 bases). Germline CDR1 reads MNHGY; CDR2 reads SVAAGI. V dropped 7 bases and J dropped 7 bases, with 19 bases sitting between them. The CDR3 is 14 residues long. Here the CDR3 reads CASILERGGSGYTF. In DNA form, the CDR3 reads TGTGCCAGCATCCTTGAACGAGGGGGTAGTGGCTACACCTTC.

This chain connects TRBV6-1 to TRBJ2-7; D is unclear. CDR1 and CDR2 (germline): MNHNS, SASEGT. The germline V and J ends were trimmed by 5 bases and 4 bases, with 3 bases remaining between them. CDR3 length: 10 residues. CDR3 sequence reads: CASSLYEQYF. CDR3 DNA: TGTGCCAGCAGTTTATACGAGCAGTACTTC.

This clone was observed once. In DNA form, the CDR3 reads TGTGCCATCAGTGGGCAGGGGGTGGGGGCCAACGTCCTGACTTTC. Translation gives CAISGQGVGANVLTF. The V gene is TRBV10-3, the J gene TRBJ2-6; TRBD1 matches at 7 bases. V gave up 4 bases and J gave up 4 bases; unmatched junction bases: 4. This CDR3 comprises 15 residues. Germline values: CDR1 ENHRY, CDR2 SYGVKD.

V gene TRBV4-1 combines with J gene TRBJ2-5, with 14 bases that match TRBD2. This CDR3 spans 20 amino acids. The germline CDR1 and CDR2 sequences are MGHRA and YSYEKL. The J segment lost 6 bases and the V segment lost 0 bases, leaving 15 bases of the junction unmatched. The DNA of the CDR3 is TGCGCCAGCAGCCAAGATATTAAGGGACTAGCGGGAGTCAGGCGGCAGACCCAGTACTTC. It yields the protein CASSQDIKGLAGVRRQTQYF.

The chain employs TRBV5-1 and TRBJ2-3; perhaps TRBD1 as D (5 bases). The ends were cut back, 3 bases at V and 1 base at J, with 12 bases in the middle. The CDR3 contains 15 residues. The germline V gene encodes CDR1 SGHRS and CDR2 YFSETQ. The CDR3 bases are TGCGCCAGCAGCTGGGCAGGGTGGGGCACAGATACGCAGTATTTT. It codes for CASSWAGWGTDTQYF.

This sequence joins TRBV9 and TRBJ2-5, with D uncertain. The CDR3 runs to 15 residues. Trimming cost V 8 bases and J 2 bases, with 19 bases left between them. The V gene's germline CDR1 is SGDLS and CDR2 YYNGEE. The DNA for the CDR3 is TGTGCCAGTGCTCTCAGTGGGCAGGCACAAGAGACCCAGTACTTC. Amino acid sequence: CASALSGQAQETQYF.

V is TRBV5-1 and J is TRBJ2-3, with 7 positions matching TRBD1. CDR3 length: 15 residues. Per the germline V gene, CDR1 is SGHRS and CDR2 is YFSETQ. V lost 3 bases, J lost 4 bases, and 8 bases stayed unmatched. CDR3 nucleotides: TGCGCCAGCAGCTATGACAGGGAACGGCCAGATACGCAGTATTTT. Its translation is CASSYDRERPDTQYF.

The chain links TRBV14 to TRBJ2-3; D ambiguous. CDR1 and CDR2 from the germline V gene are SGHDN and FVKESK. V was cut by 3 bases and J by 6 bases, with 4 bases left in between. The CDR3 consists of 11 residues. CDR3 sequence reads: CASSHGDTQYF. The CDR3 DNA follows: TGTGCCAGCAGCCACGGGGATACGCAGTATTTT.

The gene calls are TRBV2 and TRBJ2-1; the D is unclear. V was clipped by 7 bases and J by 9 bases, with 19 bases between them. CDR1 is SNHLY and CDR2 is FYNNEI in the germline V gene. This CDR3 is 14 amino acids long. CDR3 protein: CASKLVDLGPEQFF. CDR3 bases: TGTGCCAGCAAATTGGTAGACCTGGGCCCTGAGCAGTTCTTC. Filled out from reference TRBV2 and TRBJ2-1, the complete variable domain reads EPEVTQTPSHQVTQMGQEVILRCVPISNHLYFYWYRQILGQKVEFLVSFYNNEISEKSEIFDDQFSVERPDGSNFTLKIRSTKLEDSAMYFCASKLVDLGPEQFFGPGTRLTVL.

The rearrangement joins TRBV28 to TRBJ2-7; possible D gene TRBD1, 6 bases. Trimming took 5 bases from V and 4 from J, leaving 30 bases between them. The CDR3 is made up of 19 amino acids. Germline CDR1 MDHEN, CDR2 SYDVKM. CDR3 sequence reads: CASSTAGVAVGGSTYEQYF. The CDR3 region has the DNA TGTGCCAGCAGTACCGCAGGGGTCGCAGTTGGTGGGAGTACGTACGAGCAGTACTTC.

This chain uses TRBV6-1 with TRBJ2-4, with a tentative D call TRBD1 (5 bases). From germline, CDR1 is MNHNS and CDR2 SASEGT. V gave up 3 bases and J gave up 0 bases, with 12 bases separating them. The CDR3 consists of 16 residues. The CDR3 nucleotides are TGTGCCAGCAGTGATTGGGGCGTTGTAGCCAAAAACATTCAGTACTTC. This codes for CASSDWGVVAKNIQYF.

The chain combines TRBV10-2 with TRBJ2-5, with unresolved D. The CDR3 runs 13 residues. Germline CDR1 reads WSHSY; CDR2 reads SAAADI. V was clipped by 2 bases and J by 4 bases, with 8 bases between them. The CDR3 nucleotides are TGCGCCAGCAGTGAGACCCGAGGAGAGACCCAGTACTTC. It codes for CASSETRGETQYF.

A word on this clone: In the same sample, other DNA sequences code for this CDR3. V usage is TRBV30 and J usage is TRBJ2-1; no firm D call. Germline CDR1 reads GTSNPN; CDR2 reads SVGIG (reference sequence). The V end lost 0 bases, the J end lost 4 bases, and 7 bases lay between the germline ends. The CDR3 is made up of 13 amino acids. CDR3 sequence: CAWSVLSYNEQFF. CDR3 DNA sequence: TGTGCCTGGAGTGTACTCTCGTACAATGAGCAGTTCTTC.

The rearrangement joins TRBV6-6 to TRBJ1-2; D gene uncertain. The CDR3 spans 14 residues. Deletions cut 2 bases from V and 1 base from J, with 8 bases between. Per germline, CDR1 MNHNY and CDR2 SVGAGI (reference sequence). The CDR3 loop reads CASSYRGSNYGYTF. The CDR3 DNA follows: TGTGCCAGCAGTTACAGAGGCAGTAACTATGGCTACACCTTC.

The chain couples TRBV7-2 to TRBJ1-1; a possible D gene is TRBD1 (6 bases). V was pared by 5 bases and J by 10 bases, with 23 bases between. The CDR3 is 15 residues long. Germline CDR1 SGHTA, CDR2 FQGNSA. The CDR3 bases are TGTGCCAGCAGCGGAAGGGACATCGTCGGCTTGTCAGCTTTCTTT. Its translation is CASSGRDIVGLSAFF.

This clone was found once. The rearrangement joins TRBV30 to TRBJ2-5; perhaps TRBD1 as D (5 bases). The CDR3 totals 12 residues. Trimming cost V 3 bases and J 4 bases, with 9 bases left between them. Germline V gives CDR1 GTSNPN, CDR2 SVGIG (reference sequence). This chain's CDR3 is CAWSPDRETQYF. CDR3 coding DNA: TGTGCCTGGAGCCCCGACAGAGAGACCCAGTACTTC.

V is TRBV28 and J is TRBJ2-7; no clear D. Trimming removed 3 bases at V and 0 bases at J, with 6 bases between. CDR3 length: 13 residues. Germline V gives CDR1 MDHEN, CDR2 SYDVKM. This CDR3 is CASSFHGSYEQYF. The CDR3, as DNA: TGTGCCAGCAGTTTTCACGGCTCCTACGAGCAGTACTTC.

V gene TRBV28 combines with J gene TRBJ1-2; 8 nucleotides match TRBD1. Germline trimming cut 4 bases from V and 7 bases from J; bases unmatched to any gene: 8. Germline CDR1 and CDR2: MDHEN and SYDVKM. The CDR3 sequence is 14 residues long. The CDR3 coding sequence is TGTGCCAGCAGTTCGACAGGGGCGCTTAGTGGCTACACCTTC. This codes for CASSSTGALSGYTF.

J is TRBJ2-3 and V is TRBV29-1; 8 nucleotides agree with TRBD2. The trim removed 6 bases at V and 1 base at J, leaving 12 bases unmatched. CDR3 size: 16 residues. Germline CDR1 and CDR2: SQVTM and ANQGSEA. CDR3 DNA sequence: TGCAGCGTCGCGGGAGGTTCGCTGTGGGGCACAGATACGCAGTATTTT. Translation: CSVAGGSLWGTDTQYF.

V is TRBV2 and J is TRBJ2-5, with D possibly TRBD1 on 6 matching bases. V was cut by 3 bases and J by 5 bases, with 16 bases left in between. Germline assignment: CDR1 SNHLY and CDR2 FYNNEI. The length of the CDR3 is 15 residues. The CDR3, as DNA: TGTGCCAGCAGTGATCCCCGGACAGCAACCGAGACCCAGTACTTC. Translated: CASSDPRTATETQYF.

The gene calls are TRBV2 and TRBJ2-1; TRBD2 might be the D (6 bases). The CDR3 totals 16 residues. Germline values: CDR1 SNHLY, CDR2 FYNNEI. V dropped 7 bases and J dropped 5 bases, with 21 bases sitting between them. As DNA, the CDR3 is TGTGCCAGCAATGACCTTACGGGACTCCTAAACAATGAGCAGTTCTTC. This translates into CASNDLTGLLNNEQFF. Drawing the rest from reference TRBV2 and TRBJ2-1, the complete variable domain is EPEVTQTPSHQVTQMGQEVILRCVPISNHLYFYWYRQILGQKVEFLVSFYNNEISEKSEIFDDQFSVERPDGSNFTLKIRSTKLEDSAMYFCASNDLTGLLNNEQFFGPGTRLTVL.

The rearrangement links TRBV5-1 to TRBJ2-1; a possible D gene is TRBD2 (5 bases). Germline loops: CDR1 SGHRS, CDR2 YFSETQ. The V and J ends lost 1 base and 0 bases respectively, with 11 bases between them. This CDR3 has 16 residues. DNA for the CDR3: TGCGCCAGCAGCTTGACCTCCCGGGGCTCCTACAATGAGCAGTTCTTC. It encodes CASSLTSRGSYNEQFF.

The chain has TRBV5-6 and TRBJ2-5, with TRBD1 matching 7 bases. The germline gives CDR1 SGHDT, CDR2 YYEEEE. The CDR3 totals 14 residues. V shed 5 bases and J 5 bases; nucleotides not matched to a gene: 9. This CDR3 is CASSSPTGSETQYF. Here the CDR3 DNA reads TGTGCCAGCAGTTCGCCGACAGGGTCTGAGACCCAGTACTTC.

The gene calls are TRBV4-1 and TRBJ1-4; TRBD1 aligns across 7 bases. The ends lost 4 bases at V and 1 base at J; junction bases unmatched: 9. Germline-derived CDR1 and CDR2 are MGHRA and YSYEKL. This CDR3 spans 17 amino acids. CDR3 residues: CASSPDHYRGTNEKLFF. Here the CDR3 DNA reads TGCGCCAGCAGCCCAGACCACTACAGGGGAACTAATGAAAAACTGTTTTTT.

This rearrangement joins TRBV27 to TRBJ1-1, with TRBD1 identical over 11 bases. Germline assignment: CDR1 MNHEY and CDR2 SMNVEV (reference sequence). V lost 4 bases to trimming and J lost 3 bases; unmatched junction nucleotides: 13. The CDR3 has 18 residues. The CDR3 region is CASSYRFPGQGGYTEAFF. The CDR3 bases are TGTGCCAGCAGTTACCGATTCCCGGGACAGGGGGGTTACACTGAAGCTTTCTTT.

This clone has just a few counts. The chain links TRBV7-3 to TRBJ1-1; 9 bases line up with TRBD1. After removal of 5 bases from V and 4 bases from J, the junction contained 5 bases not matched to a gene. This CDR3 has 14 residues. Germline lookup yields CDR1 SGHTA and CDR2 FQGTGA. CDR3 protein: CASSPQGAGTEAFF. In DNA, the CDR3 is TGTGCCAGCAGCCCACAGGGGGCAGGCACTGAAGCTTTCTTT.

The V gene is TRBV7-2, the J gene TRBJ1-3, with TRBD1 matching 8 bases. This CDR3 is built from 15 residues. Unmatched junction bases numbered 3, after V lost 5 bases and J lost 0 bases. CDR1 is SGHTA and CDR2 is FQGNSA in the germline V gene. CDR3 bases: TGTGCCAGCAGCGCGACAGGGGTCTCTGGAAACACCATATATTTT. As protein: CASSATGVSGNTIYF. Full variable domain (rest looked up from reference TRBV7-2 and TRBJ1-3): GAGVSQSPSNKVTEKGKDVELRCDPISGHTALYWYRQSLGQGLEFLIYFQGNSAPDKSGLPSDRFSAERTGGSVSTLTIQRTQQEDSAVYLCASSATGVSGNTIYFGEGSWLTVV.